Given below is one T cell receptor (beta chain) in context. Antigen specificity is unknown. This sample is drawn from a study of cytomegalovirus exposure and HLA in healthy donors. Study-wide results and limits: While the bulk of TCR sequences proved rare, some public TCRs turned up in many donors.

Primers included in the PCR were 60 Vbeta and 13 Jbeta primers. Sequencing was performed with immunoSEQ multiplex PCR; in TCRdb, only in-frame clones are kept and a portion is missing. This sample carries over 75,000 clones, 75% to 80% of them seen once, and the ten largest clones take about 6.1%. This CDR3 region has 15 residues. The germline gives CDR1 SNHLY, CDR2 FYNNEI. V lost 4 bases and J 2 bases, leaving 15 bases between the germline ends. Sequencing input: PBMCs. The chain combines TRBV2 with TRBJ2-7; D perhaps matches TRBD2 (6 bases). The receptor's source is a female donor in good health and CMV-seronegative. This CDR3 reads CASSASSGPTYEQYF. The CDR3 nucleotides read TGTGCCAGCAGTGCTTCCAGCGGGCCCACCTACGAGCAGTACTTC.